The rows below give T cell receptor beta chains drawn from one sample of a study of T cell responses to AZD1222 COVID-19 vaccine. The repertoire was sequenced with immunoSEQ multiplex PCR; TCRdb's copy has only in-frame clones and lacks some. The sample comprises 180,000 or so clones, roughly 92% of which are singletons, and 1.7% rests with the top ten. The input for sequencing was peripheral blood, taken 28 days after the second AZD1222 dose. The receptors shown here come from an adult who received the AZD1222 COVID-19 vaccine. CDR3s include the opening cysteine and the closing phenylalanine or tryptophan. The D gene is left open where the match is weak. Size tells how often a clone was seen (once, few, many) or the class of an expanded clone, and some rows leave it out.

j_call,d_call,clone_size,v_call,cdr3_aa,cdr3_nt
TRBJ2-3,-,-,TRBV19,CATGLLHTDTQYF,TGTGCCACCGGACTCCTACACACAGATACGCAGTATTTT
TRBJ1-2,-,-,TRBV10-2,CASSDPLTGSNYGYTF,TGCGCCAGCAGTGACCCGTTAACAGGGTCTAACTATGGCTACACCTTC
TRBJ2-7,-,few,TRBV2,CASSEFHEQYF,TGTGCCAGCAGTGAATTCCACGAGCAGTACTTC
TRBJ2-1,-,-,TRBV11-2,CASSLDANRVNEQFF,TGTGCCAGCAGCTTAGATGCCAACAGGGTGAATGAGCAGTTCTTC
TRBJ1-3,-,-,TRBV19,CASTTGFGNTIYF,TGTGCCAGTACGACAGGATTTGGAAACACCATATATTTT
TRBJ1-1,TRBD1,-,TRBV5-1,CASSLDRGILNTEAFF,TGCGCCAGCAGCTTGGACAGGGGAATATTGAACACTGAAGCTTTCTTT
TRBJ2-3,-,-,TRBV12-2,CASRLALDPGDTQYF,TGTGCAAGTCGCTTAGCCTTAGACCCGGGAGATACGCAGTATTTT
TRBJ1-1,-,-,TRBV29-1,CSVRVNTEAFF,TGCAGCGTTAGGGTGAACACTGAAGCTTTCTTT
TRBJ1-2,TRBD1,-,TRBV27,CASSFSTGTGGYTF,TGTGCCAGCAGTTTCTCGACAGGGACGGGTGGCTACACCTTC
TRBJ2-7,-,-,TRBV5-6,CASSLGHSGQYF,TGTGCCAGCAGCTTGGGCCATTCAGGGCAGTACTTC
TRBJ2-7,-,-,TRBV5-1,CASSPARGSEQYF,TGCGCCAGCAGCCCAGCCCGGGGATCCGAGCAGTACTTC
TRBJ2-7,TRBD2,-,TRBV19,CASSISRTSGGSYEQYF,TGTGCCAGTAGTATATCACGGACTAGCGGGGGCTCCTACGAGCAGTACTTC
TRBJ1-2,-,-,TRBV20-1,CSASGDGPYGYTF,TGCAGTGCTAGTGGGGACGGTCCCTATGGCTACACCTTC
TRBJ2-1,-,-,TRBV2,CASSDKGGRRIYNEQFF,TGTGCCAGCAGTGATAAGGGTGGAAGAAGGATATACAATGAGCAGTTCTTC
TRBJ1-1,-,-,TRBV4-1,CASSQDTEAFF,TGCGCCAGCAGCCAAGATACTGAAGCTTTCTTT
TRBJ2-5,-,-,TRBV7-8,CASSFGTHETQYF,TGTGCCAGCAGCTTTGGGACGCACGAGACCCAGTACTTC
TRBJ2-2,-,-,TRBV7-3,CASSLYRATGELFF,TGTGCCAGCAGCTTATACAGGGCCACCGGGGAGCTGTTTTTT
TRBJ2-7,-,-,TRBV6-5,CASSYGAIAHEQYF,TGTGCCAGCAGTTATGGGGCTATAGCCCACGAGCAGTACTTC
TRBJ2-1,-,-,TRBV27,CASSFPPGLNEQFF,TGTGCCAGCAGTTTCCCGCCAGGACTCAATGAGCAGTTCTTC
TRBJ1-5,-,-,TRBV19,CASSIPLRGLGSQPQHF,TGTGCCAGTAGTATACCCCTCCGAGGGCTGGGGAGTCAGCCCCAGCATTTT
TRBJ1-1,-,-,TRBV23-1,CASSQSKWAQGTEAFF,TGCGCCAGCAGTCAATCGAAGTGGGCGCAGGGCACTGAAGCTTTCTTT
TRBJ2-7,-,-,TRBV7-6,CASSARTGRGASYEQYF,TGTGCCAGCAGCGCCCGGACAGGCCGGGGGGCATCCTACGAGCAGTACTTC
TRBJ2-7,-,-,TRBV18,CASSRQSGDEQYF,TGTGCCAGCTCACGTCAATCAGGGGACGAGCAGTACTTC
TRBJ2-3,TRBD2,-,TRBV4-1,CASSQRTGTSGTDTQYF,TGCGCCAGCAGCCAGCGAACCGGGACTAGCGGCACAGATACGCAGTATTTT
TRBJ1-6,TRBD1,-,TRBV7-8,CASSRDSYNSPLHF,TGTGCCAGCAGCCGGGACAGCTATAATTCACCCCTCCACTTT
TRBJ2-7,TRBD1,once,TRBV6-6,CASSQTGEVSYEQYF,TGTGCCAGCAGTCAGACAGGGGAGGTTTCCTACGAGCAGTACTTC
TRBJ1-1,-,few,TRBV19,CASSTGFSTEAFF,TGTGCCAGTAGTACAGGGTTTAGCACTGAAGCTTTCTTT
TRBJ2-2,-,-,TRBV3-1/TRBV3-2,CASSQESRTGELFF,TGTGCCAGCAGCCAAGAATCTCGCACCGGGGAGCTGTTTTTT
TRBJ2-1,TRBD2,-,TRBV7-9,CASSPGLDLNEQFF,TGTGCCAGCAGCCCGGGACTAGATCTTAATGAGCAGTTCTTC
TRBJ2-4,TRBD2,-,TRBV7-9,CASSRSTRSGRAIQYF,TGTGCCAGCAGCCGTTCGACTAGAAGCGGGAGGGCCATTCAGTACTTC
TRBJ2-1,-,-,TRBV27,CASSLTLATYNEQFF,TGTGCCAGCAGTTTAACCCTAGCGACCTACAATGAGCAGTTCTTC
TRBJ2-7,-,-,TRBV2,CASRRGSRSYEQYF,TGTGCCAGCAGGCGAGGATCTAGGTCCTACGAGCAGTACTTC
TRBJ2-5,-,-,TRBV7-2,CASSTARGQQETQYF,TGTGCCAGCAGCACCGCCCGGGGCCAGCAAGAGACCCAGTACTTC
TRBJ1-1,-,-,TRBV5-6,CASTRFRPNTEAFF,TGTGCCAGCACGCGGTTCAGACCGAACACTGAAGCTTTCTTT
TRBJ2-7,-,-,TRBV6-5,CASSTSTYSYEQYF,TGTGCCAGCAGTACCTCGACTTACTCCTACGAGCAGTACTTC
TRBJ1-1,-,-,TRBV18,CASSPSVNTEAFF,TGTGCCAGCTCACCATCAGTGAACACTGAAGCTTTCTTT
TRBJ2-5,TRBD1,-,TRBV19,CASREGQAYQETQYF,TGTGCCAGTAGGGAAGGACAGGCGTACCAAGAGACCCAGTACTTC
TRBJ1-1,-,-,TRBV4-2,CASRQGGGTEAFF,TGTGCCAGCCGGCAAGGAGGGGGAACTGAAGCTTTCTTT
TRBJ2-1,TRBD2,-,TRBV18,CASSPQFGRGGYNEQFF,TGTGCCAGCTCACCACAATTCGGGAGGGGAGGCTACAATGAGCAGTTCTTC
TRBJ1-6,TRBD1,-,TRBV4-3,CASSSRQGSSSYNSPLHF,TGCGCCAGCAGCAGTCGACAGGGTAGTAGCTCCTATAATTCACCCCTCCACTTT
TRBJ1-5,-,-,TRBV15,CATRSQGHQPQHF,TGTGCCACCAGATCACAGGGTCATCAGCCCCAGCATTTT
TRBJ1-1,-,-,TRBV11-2,CASSLVPLDTEAFF,TGTGCCAGCAGCTTAGTTCCCTTGGACACTGAAGCTTTCTTT